This is a list of T cell receptor beta chains from one sample in a study of T cell responses to AZD1222 COVID-19 vaccine. This table comes from immunoSEQ multiplex PCR, and its TCRdb copy is limited to in-frame clones, with some not included. The sample gives about 120,000 clones, around 87% of which show up once; 3% is in the top ten. Here the sequenced sample was peripheral blood, taken 28 days after the second AZD1222 dose. Every receptor here comes from an adult who received the AZD1222 COVID-19 vaccine. CDR3s include the opening cysteine and the closing phenylalanine or tryptophan. Fields, in order: V gene, D gene, J gene, clone size, CDR3 DNA, CDR3 protein. D genes are given only for firm matches. Expanded clones get a size class; other rows say once, few or many, or leave the size out.

v_gene: TRBV5-4; d_gene: .; j_gene: TRBJ2-7; abundance: .; CDR3nt: TGTGCCAGCAGCTTGCTATCCGGGCAAGGCGAGCAGTACTTC; CDR3aa: CASSLLSGQGEQYF
v_gene: TRBV27; d_gene: TRBD1; j_gene: TRBJ1-6; abundance: once; CDR3nt: TGTGCCAGCAGTCCTACAGGGGATCTTTCACCCCTCCACTTT; CDR3aa: CASSPTGDLSPLHF
v_gene: TRBV29-1; d_gene: .; j_gene: TRBJ1-3; abundance: .; CDR3nt: TGCAGCGTTGTAAGAACCAACACCATATATTTT; CDR3aa: CSVVRTNTIYF
v_gene: TRBV6-6; d_gene: TRBD1; j_gene: TRBJ1-1; abundance: .; CDR3nt: TGTGCCAGCAGGTACAGACAGGGACTCACTGAAGCTTTCTTT; CDR3aa: CASRYRQGLTEAFF
v_gene: TRBV5-5; d_gene: TRBD1; j_gene: TRBJ1-4; abundance: .; CDR3nt: TGTGCCAGCAGCGAAAAAAATACAGGGGGGGAAAAACTGTTTTTT; CDR3aa: CASSEKNTGGEKLFF
v_gene: TRBV28; d_gene: .; j_gene: TRBJ1-1; abundance: .; CDR3nt: TGTGCCAGCAGTTTGTCGGGGGGTCGGTACACTGAAGCTTTCTTT; CDR3aa: CASSLSGGRYTEAFF
v_gene: TRBV6-2/TRBV6-3; d_gene: TRBD2; j_gene: TRBJ2-7; abundance: .; CDR3nt: TGTGCCAGCAGTTACTCTAGCGGGGGCTACGAGCAGTACTTC; CDR3aa: CASSYSSGGYEQYF
v_gene: TRBV19; d_gene: .; j_gene: TRBJ1-5; abundance: .; CDR3nt: TGTGCCAGTATTCCCAGGGGTTGGGATCAGCCCCAGCATTTT; CDR3aa: CASIPRGWDQPQHF
v_gene: TRBV4-2; d_gene: .; j_gene: TRBJ1-5; abundance: .; CDR3nt: TGTGCCAGCAGCCAGGGAAACGACGGACATCAGCCCCAGCATTTT; CDR3aa: CASSQGNDGHQPQHF
v_gene: TRBV4-2; d_gene: TRBD2; j_gene: TRBJ2-1; abundance: .; CDR3nt: TGTGCCAGCAGCCAAGGAGAGGACGGGGGGAGGGAGCAGTTCTTC; CDR3aa: CASSQGEDGGREQFF
v_gene: TRBV5-4; d_gene: .; j_gene: TRBJ1-2; abundance: .; CDR3nt: TGTGCCAGCAGCTCCCACGGGCCGGCGTCAGGTGGCTACACCTTC; CDR3aa: CASSSHGPASGGYTF
v_gene: TRBV12-3/TRBV12-4; d_gene: .; j_gene: TRBJ1-5; abundance: .; CDR3nt: TGTGCCAGCAGTTTGGGGGGGCAGGGTCAGCATTTT; CDR3aa: CASSLGGQGQHF
v_gene: TRBV18; d_gene: .; j_gene: TRBJ1-1; abundance: .; CDR3nt: TGTGCCAGCTCACTATACGACAGGAACACTGAAGCTTTCTTT; CDR3aa: CASSLYDRNTEAFF
v_gene: TRBV5-4; d_gene: TRBD1; j_gene: TRBJ1-1; abundance: .; CDR3nt: TGTGCCAGCAGCTTGCCCGGGACAGAGGGCAGGGAAGCTTTCTTT; CDR3aa: CASSLPGTEGREAFF
v_gene: TRBV5-6; d_gene: .; j_gene: TRBJ2-7; abundance: once; CDR3nt: TGTGCCAGCAGCTTGGTTGGGGTAGGCTACGAGCAGTACTTC; CDR3aa: CASSLVGVGYEQYF
v_gene: TRBV28; d_gene: TRBD1; j_gene: TRBJ1-5; abundance: .; CDR3nt: TGTGCCAGCAGTTTAATTTCGAGCGGGACAGGGGAAAATCAGCCCCAGCATTTT; CDR3aa: CASSLISSGTGENQPQHF
v_gene: TRBV27; d_gene: .; j_gene: TRBJ2-1; abundance: .; CDR3nt: TGTGCCAGCAGTTTATCCAGCCCCAATGAGCAGTTCTTC; CDR3aa: CASSLSSPNEQFF
v_gene: TRBV3-1/TRBV3-2; d_gene: .; j_gene: TRBJ1-3; abundance: .; CDR3nt: TGTGCCAGCAGCCAAGGAGGGGCTAGTCGCACCATATATTTT; CDR3aa: CASSQGGASRTIYF
v_gene: TRBV6-5; d_gene: TRBD1; j_gene: TRBJ2-7; abundance: .; CDR3nt: TGTGCCAGCAGTCGGGACAGGGGGCTAGACGAGCAGTACTTC; CDR3aa: CASSRDRGLDEQYF
v_gene: TRBV30; d_gene: TRBD2; j_gene: TRBJ2-2; abundance: .; CDR3nt: TGTGCCTGGAGTGGGGCTAGCGGAAACACCGGGGAGCTGTTTTTT; CDR3aa: CAWSGASGNTGELFF
v_gene: TRBV6-5; d_gene: .; j_gene: TRBJ1-1; abundance: few; CDR3nt: TGTGCCAGCAGTTACTCGGGGGGCACTGAAGCTTTCTTT; CDR3aa: CASSYSGGTEAFF
v_gene: TRBV7-7; d_gene: TRBD2; j_gene: TRBJ2-5; abundance: .; CDR3nt: TGTGCTAGCAGCTCTACTAGCGGGGGTGAGACCCAGTACTTC; CDR3aa: CASSSTSGGETQYF
v_gene: TRBV9; d_gene: .; j_gene: TRBJ2-7; abundance: .; CDR3nt: TGTGCCAGCAGCGTAGGTTGGGGGATCTCCTACGAGCAGTACTTC; CDR3aa: CASSVGWGISYEQYF
v_gene: TRBV30; d_gene: .; j_gene: TRBJ2-7; abundance: once; CDR3nt: TGTGCCTGGGTCCCAGGACTGCGCTCCTACGAGCAGTACTTC; CDR3aa: CAWVPGLRSYEQYF
v_gene: TRBV5-1; d_gene: .; j_gene: TRBJ2-5; abundance: .; CDR3nt: TGCGCCAGCAGCCTTCGCGGAGGGGGAGGAGAGACCCAGTACTTC; CDR3aa: CASSLRGGGGETQYF
v_gene: TRBV9; d_gene: .; j_gene: TRBJ1-2; abundance: .; CDR3nt: TGTGCCAGCAGCCTGGGAACCCATGGCTACACCTTC; CDR3aa: CASSLGTHGYTF
v_gene: TRBV11-1; d_gene: .; j_gene: TRBJ1-1; abundance: .; CDR3nt: TGTGCCAGCAGCCGAGGGGAGAGAACTGAAGCTTTCTTT; CDR3aa: CASSRGERTEAFF
v_gene: TRBV5-1; d_gene: .; j_gene: TRBJ1-4; abundance: .; CDR3nt: TGCGCCAGCAGCGGGGGCGCGGGGAATGAAAAACTGTTTTTT; CDR3aa: CASSGGAGNEKLFF
v_gene: TRBV7-9; d_gene: TRBD1; j_gene: TRBJ2-2; abundance: once; CDR3nt: TGTGCCAGCAGCTCGCACAGGGGGCGGGTCACCGGGGAGCTGTTTTTT; CDR3aa: CASSSHRGRVTGELFF
v_gene: TRBV9; d_gene: TRBD1; j_gene: TRBJ2-1; abundance: .; CDR3nt: TGTGCCAGCAGCGTAGTAGGGACAGTGACCTACAATGAGCAGTTCTTC; CDR3aa: CASSVVGTVTYNEQFF
v_gene: TRBV30; d_gene: TRBD1; j_gene: TRBJ1-1; abundance: once; CDR3nt: TGTGCCTGGAGTGTTTCAGGGGGAGCTTTCTTT; CDR3aa: CAWSVSGGAFF
v_gene: TRBV18; d_gene: TRBD1; j_gene: TRBJ2-5; abundance: .; CDR3nt: TGTGCCAGCTCACCGGGACAGGGTGAGACCCAGTACTTC; CDR3aa: CASSPGQGETQYF
v_gene: TRBV5-8; d_gene: .; j_gene: TRBJ2-7; abundance: .; CDR3nt: TGTGCCAGCAGCTGGGGTTCGGACGGCTACGAGCAGTACTTC; CDR3aa: CASSWGSDGYEQYF
v_gene: TRBV5-5; d_gene: .; j_gene: TRBJ2-2; abundance: .; CDR3nt: TGTGCCAGCAGCTTGGGACTTAACACCGGGGAGCTGTTTTTT; CDR3aa: CASSLGLNTGELFF
v_gene: TRBV7-2; d_gene: .; j_gene: TRBJ1-1; abundance: .; CDR3nt: TGTGCCAGCAGCTTTTCCCAGGGGTCTGAAGCTTTCTTT; CDR3aa: CASSFSQGSEAFF
v_gene: TRBV28; d_gene: .; j_gene: TRBJ1-4; abundance: .; CDR3nt: TGTGCCAGTCGTAGGGTAACTAATGAAAAACTGTTTTTT; CDR3aa: CASRRVTNEKLFF
v_gene: TRBV28; d_gene: TRBD1; j_gene: TRBJ1-1; abundance: .; CDR3nt: TGTGCCAGCAGCCCCTTTTCCGGGACAGGCGATAACACTGAAGCTTTCTTT; CDR3aa: CASSPFSGTGDNTEAFF
v_gene: TRBV30; d_gene: .; j_gene: TRBJ1-2; abundance: .; CDR3nt: TGTGCCTGGGGGGACACCAACTATGGCTACACCTTC; CDR3aa: CAWGDTNYGYTF
v_gene: TRBV29-1; d_gene: TRBD1; j_gene: TRBJ2-7; abundance: .; CDR3nt: TGCAGCGTCGCACAGGGGGGAGGCTACGAGCAGTACTTC; CDR3aa: CSVAQGGGYEQYF
v_gene: TRBV19; d_gene: .; j_gene: TRBJ1-1; abundance: .; CDR3nt: TGTGCCAGTAGTAGAGGCGGCTTTGAAGCTTTCTTT; CDR3aa: CASSRGGFEAFF
v_gene: TRBV9; d_gene: TRBD1; j_gene: TRBJ1-2; abundance: .; CDR3nt: TGTGCCAGCAGCGTACGGGACAGGGGGCACGGTGGCTACACCTTC; CDR3aa: CASSVRDRGHGGYTF
v_gene: TRBV11-3; d_gene: .; j_gene: TRBJ1-5; abundance: .; CDR3nt: TGTGCCAGCAGCCAGAGTAGCAATCAGCCCCAGCATTTT; CDR3aa: CASSQSSNQPQHF
v_gene: TRBV5-1; d_gene: TRBD1; j_gene: TRBJ1-1; abundance: .; CDR3nt: TGCGCCAGCAGCGCGGACAGGATGAACACTGAAGCTTTCTTT; CDR3aa: CASSADRMNTEAFF
v_gene: TRBV5-1; d_gene: .; j_gene: TRBJ2-3; abundance: .; CDR3nt: TGCGCCAGCAGCTTGGCAGCAGTCCGGGATACGCAGTATTTT; CDR3aa: CASSLAAVRDTQYF
v_gene: TRBV18; d_gene: .; j_gene: TRBJ1-1; abundance: .; CDR3nt: TGTGCCAGCTCATTTCTGGACAGTTTGAACACTGAAGCTTTCTTT; CDR3aa: CASSFLDSLNTEAFF
v_gene: TRBV6-5; d_gene: TRBD1; j_gene: TRBJ1-6; abundance: .; CDR3nt: TGTGCCAGCTCCCGACAGGGAGGTAATTCACCCCTCCACTTT; CDR3aa: CASSRQGGNSPLHF
v_gene: TRBV5-1; d_gene: .; j_gene: TRBJ2-1; abundance: few; CDR3nt: TGCGCCAGCAGCTTGGGTGAGGGCCGGTATGAGCAGTTCTTC; CDR3aa: CASSLGEGRYEQFF
v_gene: TRBV6-5; d_gene: .; j_gene: TRBJ1-2; abundance: .; CDR3nt: TGTGCCAGCGAGGGTTCGGTCTATGGCTACACCTTC; CDR3aa: CASEGSVYGYTF
v_gene: TRBV5-1; d_gene: .; j_gene: TRBJ2-6; abundance: .; CDR3nt: TGCGCCAGCAGCTTTTTCTCTGGGGCCAACGTCCTGACTTTC; CDR3aa: CASSFFSGANVLTF
v_gene: TRBV11-3; d_gene: TRBD1; j_gene: TRBJ1-5; abundance: .; CDR3nt: TGTGCCAGCAGCCCAGGGGGCCAGGAAAGGCCCCAGCATTTT; CDR3aa: CASSPGGQERPQHF
v_gene: TRBV4-1; d_gene: .; j_gene: TRBJ1-1; abundance: few; CDR3nt: TGCGCCAGCAGCCAAGATCAGACAAACCCGAACACTGAAGCTTTCTTT; CDR3aa: CASSQDQTNPNTEAFF
v_gene: TRBV5-6; d_gene: TRBD1; j_gene: TRBJ1-1; abundance: .; CDR3nt: TGTGCCAGCAGCTTGGAATTCCGGGACAGAGAAGCTTTCTTT; CDR3aa: CASSLEFRDREAFF